The entry below gives a single T cell receptor beta chain sequence along with its context. The CDR3 contains 14 residues. Germline assignment: CDR1 KGHSH and CDR2 LQKENI. V was pared by 6 bases and J by 5 bases, with 16 bases between. This entry is derived from a study of blood T cell repertoires in COVID-19. Background on the study: Spain, Italy and the United States supplied samples that represented acute and convalescent COVID-19.

Libraries were prepared by immunoSEQ multiplex PCR; TCRdb keeps only in-frame clonotypes and omits some of them. Altogether roughly 230,000 clones are present, approximately 83% being singletons, with the ten largest covering roughly 7.4%. The rearrangement links TRBV18 to TRBJ2-5; unclear D gene. This sequence originates from a woman in her forties or fifties with acute or convalescent COVID-19. What was sequenced was peripheral blood. The CDR3 protein is CASSSDMVQETQYF. Written as DNA, the CDR3 is TGTGCCAGCTCCTCCGACATGGTGCAGGAGACCCAGTACTTC. Based on the CDR3 plus reference TRBV18 and TRBJ2-5, the full variable domain is NAGVMQNPRHLVRRRGQEARLRCSPMKGHSHVYWYRQLPEEGLKFMVYLQKENIIDESGMPKERFSAEFPKEGPSILRIQQVVRGDSAAYFCASSSDMVQETQYFGPGTRLLVL.